This T cell receptor beta chain was identified during a study of blood T cell repertoires in COVID-19. Across the study: Acute and convalescent COVID-19 samples came from the United States, Italy and Spain. The analysed material was cDNA or gDNA that came from T cells, B-cell-depleted T cells, or PBMCs.

Per the original data handling: Estimation of nucleated cell counts was performed using reference gene primer amplification. TCRdb's table, derived via immunoSEQ multiplex PCR, lists solely in-frame clones and lacks some. V, J and clone size were drawn from that table, and D and trimming were deduced from the DNA. This table holds over 250,000 clones, almost 85% found once. CDR1 is SQVTM and CDR2 is ANQGSEA in the germline V gene. The CDR3 covers 15 residues. Concerning this clone: Its ends do not fully match the called genes, so a read error is possible.

The chain is built from TRBV29-1 and TRBJ1-1; TRBD1 might be the D (6 bases). Specimen: peripheral blood. The sequence came from a man between 45 and 60 years old with active or convalescent COVID-19. The DNA of the CDR3 is TGCAGCGTTGAAGATCGAGTCGGAGTCAGATTAGGGGGGGGCTTT. This encodes CSVEDRVGVRLGGGF.